This TCR beta chain derives from a study of spatial heterogeneity in lung cancer. The wider study: Raw reads showed each unique TCR and UMI combination turning up more than ten times on average.

Every TCR cDNA molecule bore its own unique molecular identifier. One entry per CDR3 protein results from TCRdb running MiXCR on the 5' RACE reads. The data hold some 15,000 distinct CDR3 sequences, with about a tenth observed a single time. Points on this clonotype: The antigen is undetermined.

Sample time point: sample taken at primary tumor resection. Unsorted whole RNA of tumor, nontumor lung or frozen PBMC was sequenced. Study-wide findings and caveats: Tumor TCRs that were ubiquitous and expanded showed up in blood more at resection than follow-up.

Germline V gene data show CDR1 as SGDLS and CDR2 as YYNGEE. The length of the CDR3 is 18 residues. The trim removed 4 bases at V and 4 bases at J, leaving 15 bases unmatched. V gene TRBV9 combines with J gene TRBJ2-2; 8 nucleotides match TRBD2. The sample consisted of PBMCs, taken at surgery. The TCR originated in a male donor with early-stage non-small cell lung cancer. In DNA form, the CDR3 reads TGTGCCAGCAGCTCCCGCCCGGGAGGGCCCTCGGGCACCGGGGAGCTGTTTTTT. Translated: CASSSRPGGPSGTGELFF. Full variable domain (remainder filled in from reference TRBV9 and TRBJ2-2): DSGVTQTPKHLITATGQRVTLRCSPRSGDLSVYWYQQSLDQGLQFLIQYYNGEERAKGNILERFSAQQFPDLHSELNLSSLELGDSALYFCASSSRPGGPSGTGELFFGEGSRLTVL.